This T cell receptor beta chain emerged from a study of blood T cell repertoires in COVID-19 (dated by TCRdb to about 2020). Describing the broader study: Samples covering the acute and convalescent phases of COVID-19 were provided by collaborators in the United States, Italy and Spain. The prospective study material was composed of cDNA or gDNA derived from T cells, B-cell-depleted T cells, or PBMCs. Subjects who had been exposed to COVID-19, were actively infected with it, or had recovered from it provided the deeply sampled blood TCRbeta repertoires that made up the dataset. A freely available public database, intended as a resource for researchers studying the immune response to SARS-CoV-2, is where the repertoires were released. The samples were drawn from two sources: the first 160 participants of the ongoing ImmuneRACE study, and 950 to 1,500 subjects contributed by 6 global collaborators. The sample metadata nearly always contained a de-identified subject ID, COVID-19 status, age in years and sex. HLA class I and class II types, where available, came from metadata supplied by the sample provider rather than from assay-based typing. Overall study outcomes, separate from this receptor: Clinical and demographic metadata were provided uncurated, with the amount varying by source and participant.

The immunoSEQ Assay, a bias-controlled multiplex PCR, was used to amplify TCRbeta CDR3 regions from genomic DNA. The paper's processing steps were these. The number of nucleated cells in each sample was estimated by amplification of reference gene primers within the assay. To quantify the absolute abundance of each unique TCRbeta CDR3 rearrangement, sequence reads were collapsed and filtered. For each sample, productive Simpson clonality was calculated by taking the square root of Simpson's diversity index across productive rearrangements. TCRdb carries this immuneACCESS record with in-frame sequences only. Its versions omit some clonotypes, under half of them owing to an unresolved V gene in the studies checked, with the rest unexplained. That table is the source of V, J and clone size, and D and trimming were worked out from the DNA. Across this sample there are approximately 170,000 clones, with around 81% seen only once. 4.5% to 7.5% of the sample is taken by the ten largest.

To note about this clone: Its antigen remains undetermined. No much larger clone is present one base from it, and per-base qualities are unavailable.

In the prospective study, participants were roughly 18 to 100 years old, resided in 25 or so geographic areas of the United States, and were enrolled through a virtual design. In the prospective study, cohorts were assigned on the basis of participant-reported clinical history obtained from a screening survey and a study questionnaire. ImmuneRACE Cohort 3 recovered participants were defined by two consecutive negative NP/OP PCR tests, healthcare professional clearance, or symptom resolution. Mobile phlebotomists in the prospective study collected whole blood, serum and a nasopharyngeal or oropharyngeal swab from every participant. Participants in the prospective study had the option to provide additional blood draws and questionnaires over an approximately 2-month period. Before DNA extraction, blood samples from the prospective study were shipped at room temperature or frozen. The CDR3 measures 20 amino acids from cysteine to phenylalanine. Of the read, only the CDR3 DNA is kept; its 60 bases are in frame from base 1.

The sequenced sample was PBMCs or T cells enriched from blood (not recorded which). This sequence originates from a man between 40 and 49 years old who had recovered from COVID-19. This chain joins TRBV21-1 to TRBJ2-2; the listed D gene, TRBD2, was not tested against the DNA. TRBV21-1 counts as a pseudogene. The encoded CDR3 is CASSKTTSGGDTSNTGELFF. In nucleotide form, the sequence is TGTGCCAGCAGCAAAACAACTAGCGGGGGGGACACATCGAACACCGGGGAGCTGTTTTTT.